This TCR beta chain emerged from a study of blood T cell repertoires in COVID-19. Study in general: Nucleic acid was either cDNA or gDNA, and it came from T cells, B-cell-depleted T cells, or PBMCs.

The germline V and J ends were trimmed by 7 bases and 1 base, with 11 bases remaining between them. The CDR3 covers 13 residues. Germline V gene data show CDR1 as MDHEN and CDR2 as SYDVKM. Only in-frame clones appear in the TCRdb table, and some are missing; sequencing was by immunoSEQ multiplex PCR. The repertoire has about 140,000 clones, roughly 85% of them found once; the top ten carry less than 4.5%. The sequence was collected from a man in his 60s with acute or convalescent COVID-19. The rearrangement links TRBV28 to TRBJ2-7; D is possibly TRBD1 (5 bases). Source material: peripheral blood. Here the CDR3 reads CASNDAGSYEQYF. For the CDR3, the DNA is TGTGCCAGCAACGATGCAGGGTCCTACGAGCAGTACTTC.